What follows are 8 T cell receptor beta chains derived from one specimen sequenced in a study of T cell repertoires in cytomegalovirus infection. One entry per CDR3 protein results from TCRdb running MiXCR on the reads. The sample holds roughly 100,000 distinct CDR3 sequences; 16% are singletons and the top ten take approximately 7.9%. The sequencing sample was made of PBMCs. The receptors were gathered from a human donor in good health (CMV status not recorded). Some clones in this sample may be carry-over from other donors' samples.

The chain carries TRBV27 and TRBJ2-5; D might be TRBD2 (6 bases). V gave up 5 bases and J gave up 4 bases, with 20 bases separating them. The CDR3 length is 16 residues. CDR1 and CDR2 (germline): MNHEY, SMNVEV (reference sequence). This CDR3 is CASSPAVEGAGETQYF. CDR3 bases: TGTGCCAGCAGTCCGGCCGTCGAGGGAGCGGGAGAGACCCAGTACTTC.

This clonotype has a single count. The chain carries TRBV6-1 and TRBJ2-7; D is unresolved. Germline CDR1 and CDR2: MNHNS and SASEGT. Between the trimmed V and J ends, which lost 0 bases and 3 bases, there was a span of 6 bases. This CDR3 has 13 amino acids. The CDR3 protein is CASSEAGIYEQYF. The CDR3 DNA sequence: TGTGCCAGCAGTGAAGCTGGCATCTACGAGCAGTACTTC.

This clonotype has at least ten counts. This sequence joins TRBV7-2 and TRBJ2-1; D possibly corresponds to TRBD1 (6 bases). V was clipped by 5 bases and J by 4 bases, with 15 bases between them. The CDR3 is 15 residues long. Germline V gives CDR1 SGHTA, CDR2 FQGNSA. DNA of the CDR3: TGTGCCAGCAGCCTGACTCGAGGGGGATACAATGAGCAGTTCTTC. Amino acids: CASSLTRGGYNEQFF. The full variable domain, with the rest looked up from reference TRBV7-2 and TRBJ2-1, is GAGVSQSPSNKVTEKGKDVELRCDPISGHTALYWYRQSLGQGLEFLIYFQGNSAPDKSGLPSDRFSAERTGGSVSTLTIQRTQQEDSAVYLCASSLTRGGYNEQFFGPGTRLTVL.

The rearrangement uses TRBV15 and TRBJ1-5; 8 positions agree with TRBD1. In germline, CDR1 is LNHNV, CDR2 YYDKDF (reference sequence). V trimming: 4 bases; J trimming: 7 bases; junction bases outside the gene matches: 12. The CDR3 length is 16 residues. CDR3 region: CATSKAPGTGVQPQHF. CDR3 DNA: TGTGCCACCAGCAAAGCCCCCGGGACAGGTGTCCAGCCCCAGCATTTT.

The chain couples TRBV20-1 to TRBJ2-5, with TRBD1 matching 7 bases. CDR1 is DFQATT and CDR2 is SNEGSKA in the germline V gene (reference sequence). The CDR3 runs 15 residues. With V trimmed by 6 bases and J by 2 bases, 12 bases remained unmatched. The CDR3 bases are TGCAGTGCGAAAGAGCCGGGACAGCGACAAGAGACCCAGTACTTC. Translation: CSAKEPGQRQETQYF.

Worth noting for this clonotype: This may stem from a read error, because a much larger clone lies one nucleotide away. This sequence joins TRBV7-9 and TRBJ2-1; weak D call: TRBD2 (6 bases). In germline, CDR1 is SEHNR, CDR2 FQNEAQ (reference sequence). Between the trimmed V and J ends, which lost 6 bases and 1 base, there was a span of 13 bases. The CDR3 length is 15 residues. The DNA of the CDR3 is TGTGCCAGCAGACGAGGCGGGATATCCTACAATGAGCAGTTCTTC. Amino acid sequence: CASRRGGISYNEQFF. Based on the CDR3 plus reference TRBV7-9 and TRBJ2-1, the full variable domain is DTGVSQNPRHKITKRGQNVTFRCDPISEHNRLYWYRQTLGQGPEFLTYFQNEAQLEKSRLLSDRFSAERPKGSFSTLEIQRTEQGDSAMYLCASRRGGISYNEQFFGPGTRLTVL.

There are a few counts of this clonotype. This chain connects TRBV28 to TRBJ1-4; TRBD1 matches 11 bases. Germline V CDR1 and CDR2: MDHEN, SYDVKM. Germline trimming cut 6 bases from V and 7 bases from J; bases unmatched to any gene: 7. CDR3 length: 15 residues. The CDR3 spells CASSLTGTGGEKLFF. CDR3 sequence (DNA): TGTGCCAGCAGCCTTACCGGGACAGGGGGTGAAAAACTGTTTTTT.

J is TRBJ1-1 and V is TRBV11-2, with D possibly being TRBD1 (5 bases). In germline, CDR1 is SGHAT, CDR2 FQNNGV. There are 14 residues in the CDR3. Trimming left V 0 bases short and J 7 bases short, with 12 bases between. CDR3 nucleotide sequence: TGTGCCAGCAGCTTAGATAGACAGACCAATGAAGCTTTCTTT. As protein: CASSLDRQTNEAFF. Full variable domain (outside the CDR3, taken from reference TRBV11-2 and TRBJ1-1): EAGVAQSPRYKIIEKRQSVAFWCNPISGHATLYWYQQILGQGPKLLIQFQNNGVVDDSQLPKDRFSAERLKGVDSTLKIQPAKLEDSAVYLCASSLDRQTNEAFFGQGTRLTVV.